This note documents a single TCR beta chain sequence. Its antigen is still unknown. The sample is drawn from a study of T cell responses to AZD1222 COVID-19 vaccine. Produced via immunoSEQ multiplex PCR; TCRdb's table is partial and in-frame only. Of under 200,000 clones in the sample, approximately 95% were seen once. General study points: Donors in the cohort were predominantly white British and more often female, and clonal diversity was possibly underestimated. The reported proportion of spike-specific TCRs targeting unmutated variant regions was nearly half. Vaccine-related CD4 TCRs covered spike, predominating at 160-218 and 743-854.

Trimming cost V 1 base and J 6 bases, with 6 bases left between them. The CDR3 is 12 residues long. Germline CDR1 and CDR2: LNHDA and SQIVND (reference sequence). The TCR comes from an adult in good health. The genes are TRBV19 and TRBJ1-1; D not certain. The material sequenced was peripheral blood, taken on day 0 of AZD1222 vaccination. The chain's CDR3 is CASSIGAPEAFF. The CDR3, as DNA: TGTGCCAGTAGTATAGGGGCACCTGAAGCTTTCTTT.